These T cell receptor beta chains were read from a single sample in a study of cytomegalovirus exposure and HLA in healthy donors. The table came from immunoSEQ multiplex PCR; TCRdb's copy has only in-frame clones and leaves some out. Here the sample spans over 150,000 clones, around 96% being singletons. Specimen: PBMCs. Every receptor here comes from a woman aged 18-30 years in good health and CMV-seronegative. CDR3s include the opening cysteine and the closing phenylalanine or tryptophan. Each record gives: CDR3 length, D gene, V gene, J gene, CDR3 protein. D genes are given only for firm matches.

13	NA	TRBV2	TRBJ2-5	CASIGEIQETQYF
14	NA	TRBV7-9	TRBJ2-5	CASSLPSDAETQYF
14	NA	TRBV18	TRBJ1-1	CASSLQGAGTEAFF
14	NA	TRBV7-2	TRBJ1-4	CASSSGREGEKLFF
15	NA	TRBV5-4	TRBJ1-3	CASSLGRGSGNTIYF
15	NA	TRBV4-3	TRBJ2-6	CASSQGQTGANVLTF
11	NA	TRBV10-3	TRBJ2-1	CAISGPAEQFF
16	NA	TRBV19	TRBJ2-2	CASSLNREQDTGELFF
17	NA	TRBV19	TRBJ1-6	CASSTYAGHERNSPLHF
15	TRBD2	TRBV6-5	TRBJ2-5	CASSRAGGRGETQYF
16	TRBD2	TRBV18	TRBJ2-7	CASSPPGTSGGYEQYF
12	TRBD1	TRBV7-3	TRBJ1-2	CASGDSNYGYTF
15	TRBD1	TRBV6-1	TRBJ2-7	CASSEQGTGVYEQYF
14	NA	TRBV7-9	TRBJ2-5	CASSLGQGPETQYF
16	TRBD1	TRBV4-3	TRBJ2-7	CASSQEGPDRGYEQYF
12	NA	TRBV9	TRBJ1-2	CASSSGQNGYTF
12	NA	TRBV5-4	TRBJ1-1	CASSFGDTEAFF
15	NA	TRBV30	TRBJ1-4	CAWSVPVYSNEKLFF
14	NA	TRBV6-1	TRBJ1-4	CASRPISGNEKLFF
15	TRBD2	TRBV7-3	TRBJ2-2	CASRRTSGGTGELFF
17	NA	TRBV4-1	TRBJ1-1	CASLLKSARSVNTEAFF
16	NA	TRBV4-2	TRBJ2-1	CASSQVAVPLLGEQFF
15	NA	TRBV29-1	TRBJ1-3	CSVRGGTNVGNTIYF
15	TRBD1	TRBV7-8	TRBJ2-5	CASTWGGRGTGTQYF
12	NA	TRBV29-1	TRBJ2-7	CSVARESYEQYF
15	TRBD1	TRBV5-4	TRBJ2-1	CASSLDRGHYNEQFF
14	TRBD1	TRBV19	TRBJ2-7	CASSIQTGAYEQYF
15	NA	TRBV5-1	TRBJ2-3	CASSSPDSATDTQYF
14	NA	TRBV15	TRBJ1-4	CATSWEGPNEKLFF
14	TRBD2	TRBV19	TRBJ2-7	CASSILADSYEQYF
13	TRBD1	TRBV27	TRBJ2-7	CASSSGQGYEQYF
14	TRBD1	TRBV10-1	TRBJ1-5	CATPIGQGNQPQHF
14	NA	TRBV5-1	TRBJ2-7	CASSFRTESYEQYF
16	NA	TRBV15	TRBJ1-3	CATSRDHRFLGNTIYF
11	NA	TRBV29-1	TRBJ1-1	CSVEMNTEAFF
12	NA	TRBV6-5	TRBJ2-7	CASSSSSGEQYF
16	TRBD1	TRBV4-1	TRBJ1-1	CASSQGADRVGPEAFF
15	NA	TRBV6-1	TRBJ2-3	CASSVGQGFTDTQYF
16	TRBD1	TRBV4-1	TRBJ1-2	CASSQEGFGTGYGYTF
17	TRBD1	TRBV2	TRBJ2-1	CASSRIAGTGTYNEQFF
14	NA	TRBV27	TRBJ2-5	CASKGAGAGETQYF
15	TRBD2	TRBV7-3	TRBJ2-5	CASSKTSGGGETQYF
14	NA	TRBV27	TRBJ2-2	CASSPRTGTGELFF
13	TRBD2	TRBV30	TRBJ2-3	CAWRAGATDTQYF
15	NA	TRBV4-1	TRBJ2-5	CASGEAGSYQETQYF
15	TRBD1	TRBV27	TRBJ1-6	CASSSQQGYNSPLHF
16	TRBD1	TRBV5-4	TRBJ1-2	CASSPGQGRVIVGYTF
16	NA	TRBV7-2	TRBJ1-2	CASSLAGEGLDYGYTF
14	NA	TRBV19	TRBJ2-2	CASSTSLNTGELFF
15	NA	TRBV7-2	TRBJ2-6	CASSFTGVRPNVLTF
14	NA	TRBV15	TRBJ2-7	CATSSTDRLYEQYF
16	TRBD1	TRBV7-9	TRBJ2-7	CASSPRQGKSVDEQYF
15	NA	TRBV7-9	TRBJ2-1	CASSPSLGTYNEQFF
12	NA	TRBV5-4	TRBJ2-7	CASSEDRLEQYF
15	NA	TRBV14	TRBJ2-3	CASSQGLSGIDTQYF